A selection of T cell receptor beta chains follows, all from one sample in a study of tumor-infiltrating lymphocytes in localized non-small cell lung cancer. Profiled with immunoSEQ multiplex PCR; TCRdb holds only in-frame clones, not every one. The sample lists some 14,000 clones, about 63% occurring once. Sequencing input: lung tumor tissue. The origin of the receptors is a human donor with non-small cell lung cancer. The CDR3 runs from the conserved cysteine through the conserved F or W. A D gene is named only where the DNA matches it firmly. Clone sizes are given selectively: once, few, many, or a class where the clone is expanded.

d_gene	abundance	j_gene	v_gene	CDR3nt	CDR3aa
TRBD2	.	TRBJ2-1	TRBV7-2	TGTGCCAGCAGCCCAGGACTAGCGGGAGGGCCAGTCAAGTACAATGAGCAGTTCTTC	CASSPGLAGGPVKYNEQFF
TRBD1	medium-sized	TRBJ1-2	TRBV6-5	TGTGCCAGCAGTTCGAACTTGCAGGGGGTAGGTGGCTACACCTTC	CASSSNLQGVGGYTF
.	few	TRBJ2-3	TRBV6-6	TGTGCCAGCATCCCGATAGGCACAGATACGCAGTATTTT	CASIPIGTDTQYF
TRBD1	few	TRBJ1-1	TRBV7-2	TGTGCCAGCAGCACAACAGGGGCCACTGAAGCTTTCTTT	CASSTTGATEAFF
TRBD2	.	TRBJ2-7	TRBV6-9	TGTGCCAGCAGTTACCGCGGGACTAGCTGGTACGAGCAGTACTTC	CASSYRGTSWYEQYF
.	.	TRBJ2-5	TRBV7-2	TGTGCCAGCAGCACCCCCCCCAGGGGCCCATTTTACTTC	CASSTPPRGPFYF
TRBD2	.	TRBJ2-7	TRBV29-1	TGCAGCGTTGGCGGAAGCGGGAGCTACGAGCAGTACTTC	CSVGGSGSYEQYF
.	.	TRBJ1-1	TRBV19	TGTGCCAGTAGTATAAGCTCTAGGCCGATTTACACTGAAGCTTTCTTT	CASSISSRPIYTEAFF
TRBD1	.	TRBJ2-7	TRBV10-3	TGTGCCATCGATGACGGACAGGGGCGATATAGCTCCTACGAGCAGTACTTC	CAIDDGQGRYSSYEQYF
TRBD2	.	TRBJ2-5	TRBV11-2	TGTGCCAGCAGCACAACGACTAGCGGGGGGGCAGAGACCCAGTACTTC	CASSTTTSGGAETQYF
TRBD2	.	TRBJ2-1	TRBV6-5	TGTGCCAGCAGTTACCATACTAGCGGGAGTTATGAGCAGTTCTTC	CASSYHTSGSYEQFF
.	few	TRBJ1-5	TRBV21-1	TGTGCCAGCAGCAAAGCAACGGGGGAGGAATATAGCAATCAGCCCCAGCATTTT	CASSKATGEEYSNQPQHF
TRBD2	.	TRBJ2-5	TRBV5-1	TGCGCCAGCAGCTTAGGGACTAGCGGAAGGGAGACCCAGTACTTC	CASSLGTSGRETQYF
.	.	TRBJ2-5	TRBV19	TGTGCCAGTAGCGATGACAGTCAAGAGACCCAGTACTTC	CASSDDSQETQYF
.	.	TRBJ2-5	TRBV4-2	TGTGCCAGCAGCCCGGCTTCCGGGGCCCAGTACTTC	CASSPASGAQYF